A single sample is the source of the 16 T cell receptor beta chains below, sequenced in a study of cytomegalovirus exposure and HLA in healthy donors. Use of 60 Vbeta and 13 Jbeta primers characterized the PCR. The data were produced by immunoSEQ multiplex PCR, yet TCRdb's version contains in-frame clones alone and is incomplete. The repertoire holds 150,000 to 250,000 clones, with less than 80% as singletons. The material sequenced was PBMCs. Source of these receptors: a woman aged 25 to 45 in good health and CMV-seropositive.

The CDR3 reads CASGTTGLEQFF. CDR3 sequence (DNA): TGTGCTAGTGGTACGACAGGTCTTGAGCAGTTCTTC. This rearrangement joins TRBV12-5 to TRBJ2-1; a possible D gene is TRBD1 (6 bases). This CDR3 spans 12 amino acids. The V and J ends lost 5 bases and 9 bases respectively, with 11 bases between them. The V gene's germline CDR1 is LGHNT and CDR2 FRNRAP.

The rearrangement uses TRBV11-3 and TRBJ1-4, with 9 positions matching TRBD1. With 5 bases clipped from V and 6 bases from J, the junction kept 10 bases outside the gene matches. There are 16 residues in the CDR3. Per the germline V gene, CDR1 is SGHNT and CDR2 is YENEEA. In nucleotides, the CDR3 is TGTGCCAGCAGCCAAAGGGCCGGGACAGGGTATGAAAAACTGTTTTTT. Amino acids: CASSQRAGTGYEKLFF.

The chain employs TRBV5-1 and TRBJ2-2, with D hard to call. Germline V gene data show CDR1 as SGHRS and CDR2 as YFSETQ. V dropped 0 bases and J dropped 7 bases, with 10 bases sitting between them. The CDR3 contains 14 residues. This chain's CDR3 is CASSLGQVLGELFF. CDR3 in DNA: TGCGCCAGCAGCTTGGGTCAGGTTCTCGGGGAGCTGTTTTTT. Filled out from reference TRBV5-1 and TRBJ2-2, the complete variable domain reads KAGVTQTPRYLIKTRGQQVTLSCSPISGHRSVSWYQQTPGQGLQFLFEYFSETQRNKGNFPGRFSGRQFSNSRSEMNVSTLELGDSALYLCASSLGQVLGELFFGEGSRLTVL.

The rearrangement uses TRBV1 and TRBJ2-7; the table calls TRBD2, which could not be checked here. TRBV1 is a documented pseudogene. The CDR3 loop spans 17 amino acids. The CDR3 DNA is TGCACCAGCAGCCAAGAACCCCCCGACGGGAGAGGCGACGAGCAGTACTTC. Translation gives CTSSQEPPDGRGDEQYF.

This chain joins TRBV19 and TRBJ1-1; 7 positions match TRBD1. CDR1 LNHDA and CDR2 SQIVND come from the germline V gene (reference sequence). Losses at the gene ends were 5 bases for V and 3 bases for J; bases not matched to a gene: 6. CDR3 length equals 14 residues. This CDR3 is CASSVQGIYTEAFF. In DNA form, the CDR3 reads TGTGCCAGTAGTGTACAGGGGATTTACACTGAAGCTTTCTTT.

The gene calls are TRBV6-5 and TRBJ1-2; D is unclear. V shed 4 bases and J shed 2 bases, with 11 bases lying between them. Looked up from germline, CDR1 is MNHEY and CDR2 is SVGAGI. The CDR3 spans 14 residues. CDR3 sequence: CASSFSETNYGYTF. CDR3 sequence (DNA): TGTGCCAGCAGTTTCAGTGAAACCAACTATGGCTACACCTTC.

V gene TRBV2 combines with J gene TRBJ2-7, with 8 positions matching TRBD1. The CDR3 has 15 residues. Germline lookup yields CDR1 SNHLY and CDR2 FYNNEI. The V gene end was trimmed by 3 bases and the J gene end by 2 bases; junction bases not matched to a gene: 6. The CDR3 nucleotides read TGTGCCAGCAGTGAGGACAGGGAATACCCCTACGAGCAGTACTTC. Its translation is CASSEDREYPYEQYF.

The rearrangement links TRBV4-2 to TRBJ1-4, with D possibly TRBD1 on 5 matching bases. Trimming took 1 base from V and 3 from J, leaving 9 bases between them. CDR3 length: 15 residues. From germline, CDR1 is LGHNA and CDR2 YNFKEQ. Written as DNA, the CDR3 is TGTGCCAGCAGCCAAGGGGGCCCGGCTAATGAAAAACTGTTTTTT. This translates into CASSQGGPANEKLFF.

The chain joins TRBV5-1 to TRBJ2-2; tentative D call: TRBD2 (5 bases). This CDR3 region has 14 residues. Per germline, CDR1 SGHRS and CDR2 YFSETQ. The germline V and J ends were trimmed by 7 bases and 7 bases, with 17 bases remaining between them. The CDR3 protein is CASADSRVGGELFF. CDR3 bases: TGCGCCAGCGCAGATTCGAGGGTCGGCGGGGAGCTGTTTTTT.

This chain connects TRBV29-1 to TRBJ1-2, with TRBD1 matching over 8 bases. This CDR3 region has 16 residues. J lost 0 bases, V lost 5 bases, and 11 bases had no gene match. Per germline, CDR1 SQVTM and CDR2 ANQGSEA. The CDR3 sequence is CSVIPLLTGANYGYTF. The CDR3 nucleotides read TGCAGCGTTATCCCCCTCTTGACAGGGGCTAACTATGGCTACACCTTC.

V and J are TRBV6-5 and TRBJ2-1, with 10 nucleotides matching TRBD1. The CDR3 contains 16 residues. CDR1 and CDR2 from the germline V gene are MNHEY and SVGAGI. Unmatched junction bases numbered 6, after V lost 0 bases and J lost 7 bases. The CDR3 sequence is CASSYSGTGVGNEQFF. DNA for the CDR3: TGTGCCAGCAGTTACTCCGGGACAGGGGTTGGAAATGAGCAGTTCTTC.

The CDR3 region is CATSRDYYSLNTEAFF. CDR3 nucleotides: TGTGCCACCAGCAGAGATTATTACAGTTTGAACACTGAAGCTTTCTTT. The V and J genes are TRBV15 and TRBJ1-1; D is undetermined. V lost 0 bases and J 0 bases, leaving 11 bases between the germline ends. The CDR3 has 16 amino acids. Germline assignment: CDR1 LNHNV and CDR2 YYDKDF (reference sequence).

This chain uses TRBV4-3 with TRBJ2-5; 8 nucleotides agree with TRBD2. J was trimmed by 4 bases and V by 0 bases; bases with no gene match: 7. This CDR3 is built from 16 residues. Per germline, CDR1 LGHNA and CDR2 YSLEER. CDR3 DNA: TGCGCCAGCAGCCAAGATACCGGGGGGGTCATAGAGACCCAGTACTTC. This translates into CASSQDTGGVIETQYF.

The V call is TRBV5-1, the J call TRBJ1-1, with a weak D call TRBD1 (5 bases). Trimming took off 2 bases at V and 6 bases at J, with 23 bases between the two ends. CDR3 length: 17 residues. Germline values: CDR1 SGHRS, CDR2 YFSETQ. CDR3 nucleotides: TGCGCCAGCAGCTTCGGGGGGAGATTCGACTTCCCTTCTGAAGCTTTCTTT. Translated, it gives CASSFGGRFDFPSEAFF.

The chain is built from TRBV7-9 and TRBJ2-5; tentative D call: TRBD2 (6 bases). Germline CDR1 and CDR2: SEHNR and FQNEAQ (reference sequence). The CDR3 covers 15 residues. Trimming shortened V by 7 bases and J by 1 base, and 16 bases separated the two germline ends. For the CDR3, the DNA is TGTGCCAGCATCCCCGGGGGAAGAACCCAAGAGACCCAGTACTTC. It is translated as CASIPGGRTQETQYF.

The chain has TRBV29-1 and TRBJ2-7, with D unclear. The CDR3 is made up of 11 amino acids. CDR1 and CDR2 (germline): SQVTM, ANQGSEA. V was trimmed by 6 bases and J by 4 bases, leaving 10 bases between them. CDR3 nucleotide sequence: TGCAGCGTAGAGATTTCTTACGAGCAGTACTTC. Translating gives CSVEISYEQYF.